Listed below are T cell receptor beta chains from one sample, sequenced in a study of T cells in Graves' hyperthyroidism and ophthalmopathy. MiXCR, run by TCRdb on the multiplex PCR reads, gives a single entry per CDR3 protein. This sample has about 640,000 distinct CDR3 sequences, with less than 25% found just once. The specimen sequenced was blood. The receptor set was obtained from a man aged 30-40 years with Graves' ophthalmopathy. CDR3s include the opening cysteine and the closing phenylalanine or tryptophan. The order of the fields is V gene, D gene, J gene, clone size, CDR3 DNA, CDR3 protein. A D gene is named only where the DNA matches it firmly. Some rows have no size entry. The others give once, few or many, or a class for an expanded clone.

TRBV19	NA	TRBJ2-3	NA	TGTGCCAGTAGTATCGTAGCGGACCTTACCCCTAGCACAGATACGCAGTATTTT	CASSIVADLTPSTDTQYF
TRBV6-6	TRBD2	TRBJ2-7	few	TGTGCCAGCAGTTACTCCCTAGCGGGAAGGTACGAGCAGTACTTC	CASSYSLAGRYEQYF
TRBV7-9	TRBD1	TRBJ2-3	few	TGTGCCAGCAGCTTAGGGACAGGCTTGGCAGATACGCAGTATTTT	CASSLGTGLADTQYF
TRBV28	TRBD1	TRBJ1-2	NA	TGTGCCAGCAGTCTACCCCCAGGGGGGCGAGGCTACACCTTC	CASSLPPGGRGYTF
TRBV6-1	TRBD2	TRBJ2-7	few	TGTGCCACCACACTAGCGGGAGTCAGAAACGAGCAGTACTTC	CATTLAGVRNEQYF
TRBV11-2	NA	TRBJ2-1	many	TGTGCCAGCAGCTTACCCTCAAACAATGAGCAGTTCTTC	CASSLPSNNEQFF
TRBV28	NA	TRBJ1-6	NA	TGTGCCAGTTACCCCGGGACGGCATCACCCCTCCACTTT	CASYPGTASPLHF
TRBV20-1	TRBD1	TRBJ1-1	NA	TGCAGTGCCGGGACAGGGGGCAGAGCTTTCTTT	CSAGTGGRAFF
TRBV9	NA	TRBJ1-2	few	TGTGCCAGCAGCGTAGCTACTAGGGGCCCTAACTATGGCTACACCTTC	CASSVATRGPNYGYTF
TRBV11-3	NA	TRBJ1-5	NA	TGTGCCAGCAGCCGGAAAATGGGGGCGGAGGCGGCTCAGCCCCAGCATTTT	CASSRKMGAEAAQPQHF
TRBV5-6	NA	TRBJ2-5	few	TGTGCCAGCAGCTTGGCCTCGGGGATCGAGACCCAGTACTTC	CASSLASGIETQYF
TRBV6-2/TRBV6-3	TRBD2	TRBJ2-5	NA	TGTGCCAGCAGGAGGCTCGGGGCGGGAGAAGAGACCCAGTACTTC	CASRRLGAGEETQYF
TRBV2	TRBD1	TRBJ1-5	NA	TGTGCCAGCAGTCCCCGACAGGGACCCCCCAATCAGCCCCAGCATTTT	CASSPRQGPPNQPQHF
TRBV12-3/TRBV12-4	TRBD2	TRBJ2-1	NA	TGTGCCAGCAGTTTTGGTTCGGGGGGCAATGAGCAGTTCTTC	CASSFGSGGNEQFF
TRBV19	NA	TRBJ1-1	NA	TGTGCCAGTAGTATTGGGACCGCCACTGAAGCTTTCTTT	CASSIGTATEAFF
TRBV6-5	NA	TRBJ1-4	many	TGTGCCAGCAGTTACTCGGGTGCAACTAATGAAAAACTGTTTTTT	CASSYSGATNEKLFF
TRBV5-6	NA	TRBJ2-7	few	TGTGCCAGCAGCCTTGATCCTGACAGGCCCTACGAGCAGTACTTC	CASSLDPDRPYEQYF
TRBV28	TRBD2	TRBJ2-7	many	TGTGCCAGTGGTAGGCTAGCGGGGTACGAGCAGTACTTC	CASGRLAGYEQYF
TRBV7-8	NA	TRBJ1-3	NA	TGTGCCAGCGCAGTTGGGGGGGTTTTCGGAAACACCATATATTTT	CASAVGGVFGNTIYF
TRBV12-3/TRBV12-4	TRBD2	TRBJ2-7	many	TGTGCCAGCAGACCGGGACTAGCGGGAGGGACTGCCTCCTACGAGCAGTACTTC	CASRPGLAGGTASYEQYF
TRBV6-1	NA	TRBJ1-2	few	TGTGCCAGCAGTGAAGAGTTGGTGGCAGGGGTGCTCTATGGCTACACCTTC	CASSEELVAGVLYGYTF
TRBV5-6	NA	TRBJ2-1	NA	TGTGCCAGCAGCTTCCCGGGCCAAAATACGCCCAATGAGCAGTTCTTC	CASSFPGQNTPNEQFF
TRBV6-1	NA	TRBJ1-2	NA	TGTGCCAGCAGTTTAGTATCAGGGAACTATGGCTACACCTTC	CASSLVSGNYGYTF
TRBV10-1	NA	TRBJ1-1	NA	TGCGCCAGCAGTGCCACGAGCTTGAGCACTGAAGCTTTCTTT	CASSATSLSTEAFF
TRBV6-1	NA	TRBJ1-2	few	TGTGCCAGCAGTAACAAGGGCGGCTATGGCTACACCTTC	CASSNKGGYGYTF
TRBV6-2/TRBV6-3	NA	TRBJ1-4	NA	TGTGCCAGCAGTTACCCGGGATGGGCAGCTATTTCCGCAACTAATGAAAAACTGTTTTTT	CASSYPGWAAISATNEKLFF
TRBV11-2	TRBD2	TRBJ2-7	many	TGTGCCAGCAGCTTAGAGGGACTAGCGACCTACGAGCAGTACTTC	CASSLEGLATYEQYF
TRBV7-2	NA	TRBJ1-3	NA	TGTGCCAGCAGCTTAGGGGCCCAAAACACCATATATTTT	CASSLGAQNTIYF
TRBV27	TRBD1	TRBJ2-1	many	TGTGCCACCCCCTCTTTTTATGGACAGGCCACGAATGAGCAGTTCTTC	CATPSFYGQATNEQFF
TRBV6-1	TRBD1	TRBJ2-3	NA	TGTGCCAGCAGTCCCGGGGACAGACCAAAGGCAGATACGCAGTATTTT	CASSPGDRPKADTQYF
TRBV27	NA	TRBJ2-2	few	TGTGCCAGCAGTTTTATGGTTCCTAGCACCGGGGAGCTGTTTTTT	CASSFMVPSTGELFF
TRBV6-1	TRBD1	TRBJ2-7	many	TGTGCCAGCAGTGAAGCAGTTGTCCCAGGGGGCTTCTACGAGCAGTACTTC	CASSEAVVPGGFYEQYF
TRBV27	NA	TRBJ2-4	NA	TGTGCCAGCAGTCTTCAACCCGGAGGGGAAAACATTCAGTACTTC	CASSLQPGGENIQYF
TRBV4-3	NA	TRBJ1-1	NA	TGCGCCAGCAGCCTTCAATCAGGCGTGTCATTGAACACTGAAGCTTTCTTT	CASSLQSGVSLNTEAFF
TRBV5-1	TRBD1	TRBJ2-1	once	TGCGCCACCAAGGGGGCTTCTCAGGGGGCGGTAGGTGAGCAGTTCTTC	CATKGASQGAVGEQFF
TRBV3-1	NA	TRBJ2-2	few	TGTGCCAGCAGCCAAGTCGGGGAGCTGTTTTTT	CASSQVGELFF
TRBV30	TRBD2	TRBJ2-3	NA	TGTGCCTGGAGTGTCAAACACCCGAGACAGGGAATAGCGGGAGGGCCAAGGAATACGCAGTATTTT	CAWSVKHPRQGIAGGPRNTQYF
TRBV13	NA	TRBJ2-1	few	TGTGCCAGCAGCTTATTTGGGGGGTTCAATGAGCAGTTCTTC	CASSLFGGFNEQFF
TRBV18	NA	TRBJ1-1	many	TGTGCCAGCTCACCCCCCGGCGATGAAGCTTTCTTT	CASSPPGDEAFF
TRBV24-1	TRBD2	TRBJ2-3	many	TGTGCCACCAGTGATTCGGTAGCGGGAGTTCTGGATACGCAGTATTTT	CATSDSVAGVLDTQYF